This T cell receptor (beta chain) was documented in a study of regulatory T cells in long-lasting Graves disease. Arm-PCR with iRepertoire HTBI primers amplified the CDR3 regions for these TCR beta libraries. TCRdb re-derived calls from the multiplex PCR reads in MiXCR, one entry per CDR3 protein. The sample lists 360,000 or so distinct CDR3 sequences, 12% seen once, with approximately 20% in the top ten. Time point noted: newly diagnosed GD, antithyroid drugs for less than 3 months. Construction of the TCR library relied on RNA isolated from PBMCs. Germline assignment: CDR1 SGHTA and CDR2 FQGNSA. The CDR3 spans 17 residues. V was pared by 2 bases and J by 5 bases, with 21 bases between. This clonotype has at least ten counts. In addition, the sample was reused for a study of T cells in Graves' hyperthyroidism and ophthalmopathy. That report adds: Graves' hyperthyroidism was deemed stable given no ophthalmopathy progression within 18 months. Ophthalmopathy and stable hyperthyroidism were separated by a 13 V-J model.

The material was peripheral blood mononuclear cells (PBMCs), obtained at new diagnosis, from a patient treated with antithyroid drugs. The rearrangement uses TRBV7-2 and TRBJ2-5; D is unclear. This TCR was recovered from a woman aged 18-30 years with Graves disease. Here the CDR3 reads CASSLQDGDHNSETQYF. CDR3 sequence (DNA): TGTGCCAGCAGCTTACAGGACGGTGACCATAATAGCGAGACCCAGTACTTC.